The next 24 T cell receptor beta chains were all read from a single sample in a study of blood T cell repertoires in COVID-19. Data came from immunoSEQ multiplex PCR; TCRdb stores just in-frame clones and leaves some out. This sample has approximately 30,000 clones, with 87% found just once. What was sequenced was peripheral blood. The receptor source for this set is a human donor in a cohort sampled during active COVID-19.

The chain joins TRBV3-1 (or the pseudogene TRBV3-2) to TRBJ1-2, with 7 nucleotides matching TRBD1. CDR3 length: 16 amino acids. With V trimmed by 5 bases and J by 3 bases, 12 bases remained unmatched. Germline-derived CDR1 and CDR2 are LGHDT and YNNKEL (reference sequence). CDR3 DNA: TGTGCCAGCAGCAACCGACAGGGATTTTATGACTATGGCTACACCTTC. This codes for CASSNRQGFYDYGYTF.

This clone was seen more than once but under ten times. J is TRBJ2-4 and V is TRBV10-2, with 10 bases identical to TRBD2. J was trimmed by 3 bases and V by 2 bases; bases with no gene match: 10. The CDR3 length is 18 residues. Per germline, CDR1 WSHSY and CDR2 SAAADI. The CDR3 sequence: CASSEKREGRRGKNIQYF. CDR3 sequence (DNA): TGCGCCAGCAGTGAGAAGCGGGAGGGCCGAAGGGGCAAAAACATTCAGTACTTC.

This clone was found a few times. The chain joins TRBV19 to TRBJ1-1, with 8 nucleotides matching TRBD1. The CDR3 totals 15 residues. Germline V gives CDR1 LNHDA, CDR2 SQIVND (reference sequence). V shed 5 bases, J shed 3 bases, and the junction held 8 bases outside the gene matches. Here the CDR3 reads CASSHSGGRDTEAFF. The CDR3 bases are TGTGCCAGTAGTCATTCAGGGGGCAGGGACACTGAAGCTTTCTTT.

V is TRBV9 and J is TRBJ1-2; 7 bases fit TRBD1. V was clipped by 0 bases and J by 8 bases; unmatched bases: 16. The CDR3 extends over 17 amino acids. CDR1 is SGDLS and CDR2 is YYNGEE in the germline V gene. CDR3 protein: CASSVASTSTGTEGYTF. The DNA for the CDR3 is TGTGCCAGCAGCGTAGCCTCCACATCGACAGGGACGGAGGGCTACACCTTC. Variable domain in full (rest from reference TRBV9 and TRBJ1-2): DSGVTQTPKHLITATGQRVTLRCSPRSGDLSVYWYQQSLDQGLQFLIQYYNGEERAKGNILERFSAQQFPDLHSELNLSSLELGDSALYFCASSVASTSTGTEGYTFGSGTRLTVV.

The chain combines TRBV6-6 with TRBJ1-1; perhaps TRBD1 as D (6 bases). There are 15 residues in the CDR3. Looked up from germline, CDR1 is MNHNY and CDR2 is SVGAGI (reference sequence). Trimming shortened V by 6 bases and J by 7 bases, and 21 bases separated the two germline ends. CDR3 coding DNA: TGTGCCAGCAGGGACCTGAGAGGGGGGGTGGGTGAAGCTTTCTTT. It specifies CASRDLRGGVGEAFF.

The V and J genes are TRBV6-6 and TRBJ2-2; 7 positions match TRBD1. V was clipped by 5 bases and J by 2 bases; unmatched bases: 20. In germline, CDR1 is MNHNY, CDR2 SVGAGI (reference sequence). The CDR3 covers 20 residues. The CDR3 sequence: CASSQTLPRTGRVNTGELFF. CDR3 DNA sequence: TGTGCCAGCAGTCAGACCCTGCCACGGACAGGCCGAGTCAACACCGGGGAGCTGTTTTTT.

The V call is TRBV29-1, the J call TRBJ2-3; 11 bases align to TRBD1. V dropped 7 bases and J dropped 5; count of bases not matched to a gene: 11. Per germline, CDR1 SQVTM and CDR2 ANQGSEA. The length of the CDR3 is 15 residues. DNA for the CDR3: TGCAGCGCCCGGGACAGGGGGTTTCGTGGAGATACGCAGTATTTT. Amino acids: CSARDRGFRGDTQYF.

Only one count was recorded for this clone. V and J are TRBV18 and TRBJ2-7; perhaps TRBD1 as D (7 bases). The CDR3 runs 15 residues. The V end was cut by 3 bases, the J end by 4 bases, with 16 bases between. In germline, CDR1 is KGHSH, CDR2 LQKENI. The CDR3 DNA follows: TGTGCCAGCTCACCCGGCCAGGCAGGGGGGTACGAGCAGTACTTC. This translates into CASSPGQAGGYEQYF.

The V call is TRBV4-1, the J call TRBJ2-6; 7 bases map to TRBD1. The CDR3 runs to 16 residues. The junction had 10 bases not matched to a gene; V was cut back by 3 bases and J by 8 bases. Germline V gene sequence: CDR1 MGHRA, CDR2 YSYEKL. The CDR3 sequence is CASSQGTVRFSNVLTF. In nucleotides, the CDR3 is TGCGCCAGCAGCCAGGGGACAGTTAGGTTTTCCAACGTCCTGACTTTC.

V is TRBV3-1 (or the pseudogene TRBV3-2) and J is TRBJ2-1; D is perhaps TRBD1 (6 bases). The V end was cut by 1 base, the J end by 8 bases, with 12 bases between. The germline V gene encodes CDR1 LGHDT and CDR2 YNNKEL (reference sequence). CDR3 length equals 14 residues. CDR3 nucleotide sequence: TGTGCCAGCAGCCAAGGACCCCAGGGGCATGAGCAGTTCTTC. Translation: CASSQGPQGHEQFF.

The CDR3 loop is CASSVEVAGGTDTQYF. DNA of the CDR3: TGTGCCAGCAGCGTAGAAGTAGCGGGGGGCACAGATACGCAGTATTTT. The V and J genes are TRBV9 and TRBJ2-3, with TRBD2 matching 9 bases. J lost 1 base, V lost 0 bases, and 3 bases had no gene match. The CDR3 consists of 16 residues. The germline CDR1 and CDR2 sequences are SGDLS and YYNGEE. The full variable domain, rest sourced from reference TRBV9 and TRBJ2-3, is DSGVTQTPKHLITATGQRVTLRCSPRSGDLSVYWYQQSLDQGLQFLIQYYNGEERAKGNILERFSAQQFPDLHSELNLSSLELGDSALYFCASSVEVAGGTDTQYFGPGTRLTVL.

The gene calls are TRBV27 and TRBJ2-1; TRBD2 might be the D (5 bases). The CDR3 totals 16 residues. Germline CDR1 reads MNHEY; CDR2 reads SMNVEV (reference sequence). V lost 5 bases and J lost 3, with 17 bases in between. The chain's CDR3 is CASSPLQTEVYNEQFF. The CDR3 DNA reads as TGTGCCAGCAGTCCACTCCAGACGGAGGTCTACAATGAGCAGTTCTTC.

This chain joins TRBV11-3 and TRBJ2-3; 12 bases line up with TRBD2. Per the germline V gene, CDR1 is SGHNT and CDR2 is YENEEA. Losses at the gene ends were 1 base for V and 5 bases for J; bases not matched to a gene: 7. This CDR3 has 17 amino acids. As DNA, the CDR3 is TGTGCCAGCAGCTTAGGGGCTAGCGGGAGGGCCATAGATACGCAGTATTTT. This sequence encodes CASSLGASGRAIDTQYF.

This chain joins TRBV6-5 and TRBJ2-4; 8 positions match TRBD2. The CDR3 runs to 16 residues. The ends lost 2 bases at V and 0 bases at J; junction bases unmatched: 3. CDR1 is MNHEY, CDR2 SVGAGI, per germline. CDR3: CASSYGGGLAKNIQYF. CDR3 sequence (DNA): TGTGCCAGCAGTTACGGCGGGGGGCTAGCCAAAAACATTCAGTACTTC.

V gene TRBV5-4 combines with J gene TRBJ1-1; 9 nucleotides align to TRBD1. The length of the CDR3 is 14 residues. The J segment lost 3 bases and the V segment lost 4 bases, leaving 4 bases of the junction unmatched. In germline, CDR1 is SGHNT, CDR2 YYREEE (reference sequence). CDR3 DNA sequence: TGTGCCAGCAGCCGAACAGGGGGCCACACTGAAGCTTTCTTT. Translation gives CASSRTGGHTEAFF.

This chain links TRBV9 with TRBJ2-1; 7 bases match TRBD2. The CDR3 has 14 residues. Trimming at V came to 1 base and at J to 5 bases, leaving 3 bases not matched to a gene. Germline assignment: CDR1 SGDLS and CDR2 YYNGEE. In DNA, the CDR3 is TGTGCCAGCAGCGTATCGGGACTACACAATGAGCAGTTCTTC. It encodes CASSVSGLHNEQFF. The entire variable domain, with the rest obtained from reference TRBV9 and TRBJ2-1, is as follows: DSGVTQTPKHLITATGQRVTLRCSPRSGDLSVYWYQQSLDQGLQFLIQYYNGEERAKGNILERFSAQQFPDLHSELNLSSLELGDSALYFCASSVSGLHNEQFFGPGTRLTVL.

This chain joins TRBV7-2 and TRBJ1-4, with a weak D call TRBD1 (6 bases). V lost 5 bases to trimming and J lost 4 bases, with 11 bases between them. The CDR3 runs to 14 residues. Germline CDR1 and CDR2: SGHTA and FQGNSA. CDR3 bases: TGTGCCAGCAGCACGACAGGATTTAATGAAAAACTGTTTTTT. This gives the protein CASSTTGFNEKLFF. The variable domain in full, completed from reference TRBV7-2 and TRBJ1-4, reads GAGVSQSPSNKVTEKGKDVELRCDPISGHTALYWYRQSLGQGLEFLIYFQGNSAPDKSGLPSDRFSAERTGGSVSTLTIQRTQQEDSAVYLCASSTTGFNEKLFFGSGTQLSVL.

The chain couples TRBV19 to TRBJ2-7; TRBD2 aligns across 11 bases. Germline trimming cut 1 base from V and 7 bases from J; bases unmatched to any gene: 9. The CDR3 runs to 16 residues. CDR1 and CDR2 from the germline V gene are LNHDA and SQIVND (reference sequence). The CDR3 region has the DNA TGTGCCAGTAGTATAGCTTTGGCTAGCGGGAGGAGGGAGCAGTACTTC. Translated: CASSIALASGRREQYF.

This chain uses TRBV6-2 or TRBV6-3 with TRBJ1-3, with 7 bases fitting TRBD1. The V gene end was trimmed by 4 bases and the J gene end by 0 bases; junction bases not matched to a gene: 6. The germline CDR1 and CDR2 sequences are MNHEY and SVGEGT. The CDR3 length is 16 residues. CDR3 region: CASSSDRRPSGNTIYF. The CDR3 DNA is TGTGCCAGCAGTTCGGACAGGCGTCCCTCTGGAAACACCATATATTTT.

The chain links TRBV13 to TRBJ2-3; 10 nucleotides line up with TRBD2. The CDR3 covers 16 residues. J was trimmed by 4 bases and V by 2 bases; bases with no gene match: 6. CDR1 is PRHDT and CDR2 is FYEKMQ in the germline V gene (reference sequence). CDR3 in DNA: TGTGCCAGCAGCTTACGATCTAGCGGGAGATCAGATACGCAGTATTTT. Protein product: CASSLRSSGRSDTQYF.

The rearrangement links TRBV5-1 to TRBJ2-3; D possibly corresponds to TRBD1 (6 bases). The CDR3 has 15 residues. Germline-derived CDR1 and CDR2 are SGHRS and YFSETQ. With 3 bases removed from V and 4 bases from J, the gap between germline ends came to 15 bases. The CDR3 coding sequence is TGCGCCAGCAGCTCCCCAGGGGCATTTGCAGATACGCAGTATTTT. Its translation is CASSSPGAFADTQYF. Full variable domain (remainder filled in from reference TRBV5-1 and TRBJ2-3): KAGVTQTPRYLIKTRGQQVTLSCSPISGHRSVSWYQQTPGQGLQFLFEYFSETQRNKGNFPGRFSGRQFSNSRSEMNVSTLELGDSALYLCASSSPGAFADTQYFGPGTRLTVL.

This chain connects TRBV6-5 to TRBJ1-5, with a tentative D call TRBD1 (6 bases). The CDR3 has 14 residues. V was cut by 6 bases and J by 7 bases, with 16 bases left in between. Germline V gives CDR1 MNHEY, CDR2 SVGAGI. The CDR3 sequence is CASRGGQSKQPQHF. The CDR3 DNA sequence: TGTGCCAGCAGAGGGGGACAATCCAAGCAGCCCCAGCATTTT.

The rearrangement joins TRBV4-1 to TRBJ1-2, with D possibly TRBD1 on 6 matching bases. Trimming left V 3 bases short and J 1 base short, with 15 bases between. The germline V gene encodes CDR1 MGHRA and CDR2 YSYEKL. The CDR3 extends over 16 amino acids. CDR3 loop: CASSHLNRGSNYGYTF. DNA for the CDR3: TGCGCCAGCAGCCACCTTAATAGGGGGAGTAACTATGGCTACACCTTC.

The rearrangement links TRBV12-5 to TRBJ1-5, with D uncertain. Per germline, CDR1 LGHNT and CDR2 FRNRAP. The CDR3 has 15 residues. V was cut by 2 bases and J by 9 bases, with 17 bases left in between. CDR3 bases: TGTGCTAGTGGTTTGTCGACTGCTTTAGGTTGGCCCCAGCATTTT. Translation: CASGLSTALGWPQHF.